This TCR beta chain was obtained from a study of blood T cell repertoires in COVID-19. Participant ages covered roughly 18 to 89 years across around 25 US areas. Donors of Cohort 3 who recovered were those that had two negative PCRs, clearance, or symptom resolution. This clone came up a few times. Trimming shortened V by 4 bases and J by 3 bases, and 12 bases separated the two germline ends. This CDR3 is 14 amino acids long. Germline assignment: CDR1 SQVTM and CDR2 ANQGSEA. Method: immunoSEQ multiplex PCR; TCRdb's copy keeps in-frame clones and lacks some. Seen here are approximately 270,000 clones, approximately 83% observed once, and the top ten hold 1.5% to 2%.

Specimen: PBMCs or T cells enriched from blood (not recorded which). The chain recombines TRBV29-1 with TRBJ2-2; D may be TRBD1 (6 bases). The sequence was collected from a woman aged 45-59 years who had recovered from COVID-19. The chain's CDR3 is CSVAIRGYTGELFF. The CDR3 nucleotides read TGCAGCGTTGCTATCAGGGGTTACACCGGGGAGCTGTTTTTT.